A single T cell receptor (beta chain) is shown here with its context. Antigen specificity is unknown. This specimen comes from a study of blood T cells in healthy people across ages. Germline CDR1 and CDR2: DFQATT and SNEGSKA (reference sequence). The CDR3 totals 13 residues. The germline V and J ends were trimmed by 2 bases and 5 bases, with 12 bases remaining between them. Study-level points and caveats: Estimates based on one million T cells were treated as lower bounds. The fall in TCR beta diversity per million T cells was roughly linear with age.

Combining a sample-barcoded 5' primer with a J-beta primer mix, a second PCR ran for about 6 to 12 cycles. Using its own MiXCR run on the 5' RACE reads, TCRdb lists one record per CDR3 protein. The sample lists roughly 1,300,000 distinct CDR3 sequences; 59% were seen once. The V gene is TRBV20-1, the J gene TRBJ1-1; the D is unclear. This TCR came from a man between 18 and 29 years old in good health. The source material was blood. The CDR3 spells CSARHPGGTEAFF. In nucleotides, the CDR3 is TGCAGTGCTAGACACCCTGGCGGGACTGAAGCTTTCTTT.